This T cell receptor (beta chain) emerged from a study of blood T cell repertoires in COVID-19. In the study overall: Specimens from acute and convalescent COVID-19 originated in the United States, Italy and Spain.

Germline V gene data show CDR1 as SNHLY and CDR2 as FYNNEI. The CDR3 sequence is 14 residues long. After removal of 6 bases from V and 7 bases from J, the junction contained 12 bases not matched to a gene. Participant age was roughly 18 to 90 years, and participants resided in around 24 US areas. The data were produced by immunoSEQ multiplex PCR, yet TCRdb's version contains in-frame clones alone and is incomplete. The sample gives about 200,000 clones, roughly 85% of which show up once; about 4.1% is in the top ten. V and J are TRBV2 and TRBJ2-7; TRBD2 matches at 7 bases. Sequencing input: PBMCs or T cells enriched from blood (not recorded which). The sequence was collected from a woman between 35 and 50 years old with acute COVID-19. CDR3 amino acids: CASRGLTQMAEQYF. Here the CDR3 DNA reads TGTGCCAGCAGGGGACTAACCCAGATGGCGGAGCAGTACTTC.